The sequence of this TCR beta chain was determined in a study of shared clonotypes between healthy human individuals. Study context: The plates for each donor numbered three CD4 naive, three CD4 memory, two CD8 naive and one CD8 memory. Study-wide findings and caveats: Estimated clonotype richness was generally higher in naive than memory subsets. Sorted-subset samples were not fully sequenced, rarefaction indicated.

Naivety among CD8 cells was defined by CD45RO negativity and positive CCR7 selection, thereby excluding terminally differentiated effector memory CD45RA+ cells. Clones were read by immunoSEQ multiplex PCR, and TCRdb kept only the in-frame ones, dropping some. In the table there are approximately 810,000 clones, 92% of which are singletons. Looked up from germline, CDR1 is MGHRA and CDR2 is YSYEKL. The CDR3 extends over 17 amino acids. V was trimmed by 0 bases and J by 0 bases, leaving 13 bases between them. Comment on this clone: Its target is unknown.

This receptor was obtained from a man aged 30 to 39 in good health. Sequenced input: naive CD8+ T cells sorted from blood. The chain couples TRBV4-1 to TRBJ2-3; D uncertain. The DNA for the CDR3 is TGCGCCAGCAGCCAAGACGCGGTGGGGTCTAGCACAGATACGCAGTATTTT. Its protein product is CASSQDAVGSSTDTQYF.